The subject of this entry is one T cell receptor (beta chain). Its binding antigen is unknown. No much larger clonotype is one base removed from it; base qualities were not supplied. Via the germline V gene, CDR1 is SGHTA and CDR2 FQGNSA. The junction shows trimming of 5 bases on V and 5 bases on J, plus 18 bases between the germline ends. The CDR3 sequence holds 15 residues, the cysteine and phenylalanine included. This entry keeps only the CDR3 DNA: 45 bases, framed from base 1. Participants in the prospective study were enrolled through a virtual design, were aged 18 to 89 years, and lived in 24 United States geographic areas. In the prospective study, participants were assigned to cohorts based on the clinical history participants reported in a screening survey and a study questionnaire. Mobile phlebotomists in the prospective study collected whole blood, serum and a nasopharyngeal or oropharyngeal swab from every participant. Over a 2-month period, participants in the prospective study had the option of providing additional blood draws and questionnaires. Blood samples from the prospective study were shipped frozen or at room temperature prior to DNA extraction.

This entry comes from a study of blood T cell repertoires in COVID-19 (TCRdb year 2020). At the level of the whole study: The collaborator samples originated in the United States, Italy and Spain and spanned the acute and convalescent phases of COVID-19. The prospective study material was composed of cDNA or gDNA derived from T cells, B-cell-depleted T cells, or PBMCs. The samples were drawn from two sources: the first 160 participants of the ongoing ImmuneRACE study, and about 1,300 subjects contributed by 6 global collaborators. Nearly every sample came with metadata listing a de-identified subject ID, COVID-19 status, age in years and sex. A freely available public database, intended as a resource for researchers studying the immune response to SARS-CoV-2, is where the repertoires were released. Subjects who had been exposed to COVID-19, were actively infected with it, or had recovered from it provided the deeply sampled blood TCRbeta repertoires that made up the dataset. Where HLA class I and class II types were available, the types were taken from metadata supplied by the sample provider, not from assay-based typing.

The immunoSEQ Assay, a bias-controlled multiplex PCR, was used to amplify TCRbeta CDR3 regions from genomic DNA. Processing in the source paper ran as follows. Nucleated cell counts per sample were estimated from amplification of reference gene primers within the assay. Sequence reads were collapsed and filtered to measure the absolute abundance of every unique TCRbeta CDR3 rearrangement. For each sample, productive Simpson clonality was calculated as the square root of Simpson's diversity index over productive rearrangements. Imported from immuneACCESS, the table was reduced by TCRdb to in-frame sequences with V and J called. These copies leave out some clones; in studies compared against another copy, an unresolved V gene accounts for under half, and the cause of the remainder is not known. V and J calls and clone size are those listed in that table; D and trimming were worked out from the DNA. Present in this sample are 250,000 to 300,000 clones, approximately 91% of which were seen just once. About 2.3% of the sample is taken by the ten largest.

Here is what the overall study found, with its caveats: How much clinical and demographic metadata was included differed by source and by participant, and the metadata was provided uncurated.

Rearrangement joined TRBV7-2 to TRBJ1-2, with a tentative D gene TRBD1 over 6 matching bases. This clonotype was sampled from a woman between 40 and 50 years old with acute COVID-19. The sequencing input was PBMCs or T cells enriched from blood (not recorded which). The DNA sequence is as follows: TGTGCCAGCAGCCCTCAACCCCGGACAGAATATGGCTACACCTTC. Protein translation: CASSPQPRTEYGYTF.